These 12 T cell receptor beta chains were all obtained from the same sample, sequenced in a study of cytomegalovirus exposure and HLA in healthy donors. The primer mix had 60 Vbeta and 13 Jbeta primers. The table came from immunoSEQ multiplex PCR; TCRdb's copy has only in-frame clones and leaves some out. Of about 190,000 clones detected, 65% to 85% appear once; the ten largest clones hold less than 6%. The specimen was PBMCs. The receptors were sampled from a woman aged 25 to 39 in good health and CMV-seropositive.

J is TRBJ1-1 and V is TRBV6-5; tentatively, D is TRBD1 (6 bases). CDR3 size: 15 residues. Trimming stripped 5 bases from V and 0 bases from J, with 13 bases between. Looked up from germline, CDR1 is MNHEY and CDR2 is SVGAGI. CDR3 sequence: CASSPHGGLNTEAFF. The CDR3, as DNA: TGTGCCAGCAGTCCCCACGGGGGGCTGAACACTGAAGCTTTCTTT.

As for this clone: The identical CDR3 is also encoded by other nucleotide sequences in the sample. The J gene is TRBJ1-2, the V gene TRBV19; 8 bases are shared with TRBD1. This CDR3 has 15 amino acids. J was trimmed by 5 bases and V by 3 bases; bases with no gene match: 8. Germline CDR1 LNHDA, CDR2 SQIVND (reference sequence). The CDR3 here is CASSIGTGSLYGYTF. CDR3 nucleotides: TGTGCCAGTAGTATCGGGACAGGCTCCCTATATGGCTACACCTTC.

The rearrangement links TRBV28 to TRBJ2-7; D is perhaps TRBD2 (5 bases). Germline lookup yields CDR1 MDHEN and CDR2 SYDVKM. The CDR3 spans 14 residues. The germline V and J ends were trimmed by 2 bases and 3 bases, with 11 bases remaining between them. The CDR3 DNA follows: TGTGCCAGCAGTTTAATGCGGGCAGGCTACGAGCAGTACTTC. Translated, it gives CASSLMRAGYEQYF.

This clone was detected only once. This chain links TRBV2 with TRBJ1-5; 9 positions match TRBD1. Unmatched junction bases numbered 8, after V lost 5 bases and J lost 6 bases. Germline CDR1 SNHLY, CDR2 FYNNEI. This CDR3 has 15 amino acids. The CDR3 region has the DNA TGTGCCAGCAGTTCACAGGGGGCCCGGGGTCAGCCCCAGCATTTT. It is translated as CASSSQGARGQPQHF.

On this clone itself: The junction departs from germline at one end; a sequencing error may be responsible. The CDR3 DNA reads as TGTTCCAGCAGCTTAGAAGCCGGGGAAGCTTTCTTT. This codes for CSSSLEAGEAFF. The rearrangement uses TRBV7-9 and TRBJ1-1; D not certain. Germline loops: CDR1 SEHNR, CDR2 FQNEAQ (reference sequence). The CDR3 runs 12 residues.

This chain joins TRBV2 and TRBJ2-5; 7 bases are shared with TRBD1. CDR3 length: 18 residues. The V gene end was trimmed by 5 bases and the J gene end by 0 bases; junction bases not matched to a gene: 15. Per germline, CDR1 SNHLY and CDR2 FYNNEI. In DNA form, the CDR3 reads TGTGCCAGCAGTCGTCGTGTTACCAGGGGGTTGTACCAAGAGACCCAGTACTTC. It is translated as CASSRRVTRGLYQETQYF.

Details on this clone: The junction shows a germline mismatch at one end, possibly a read error. The chain recombines TRBV6-5 with TRBJ2-3, with 9 bases aligning to TRBD1. Per the germline V gene, CDR1 is MNHEY and CDR2 is SVGAGI. The CDR3 sequence is 15 residues long. CDR3 loop: CAGRRQGVNTDTQYF. As DNA, the CDR3 is TGTGCCGGCAGAAGACAGGGGGTAAACACAGATACGCAGTATTTT.

This chain connects TRBV9 to TRBJ1-2; no reliable D call. CDR3 size: 13 residues. Per the germline V gene, CDR1 is SGDLS and CDR2 is YYNGEE. Trimming took 0 bases from V and 14 from J, leaving 17 bases between them. The chain's CDR3 is CASSVGAWEESTF. The CDR3, as DNA: TGTGCCAGCAGCGTAGGAGCTTGGGAGGAATCAACCTTC. Looking up the rest from reference TRBV9 and TRBJ1-2 gives the full variable domain: DSGVTQTPKHLITATGQRVTLRCSPRSGDLSVYWYQQSLDQGLQFLIQYYNGEERAKGNILERFSAQQFPDLHSELNLSSLELGDSALYFCASSVGAWEESTFGSGTRLTVV.

The chain has TRBV6-5 and TRBJ1-2; D unclear. V gave up 6 bases and J gave up 3 bases, with 8 bases separating them. The CDR3 extends over 12 amino acids. Germline CDR1 reads MNHEY; CDR2 reads SVGAGI. The CDR3 region is CASRQPDYGYTF. The DNA of the CDR3 is TGTGCCAGCAGGCAACCGGACTATGGCTACACCTTC.

J is TRBJ1-5 and V is TRBV7-9, with D perhaps TRBD1 (6 bases). Germline-derived CDR1 and CDR2 are SEHNR and FQNEAQ (reference sequence). The CDR3 has 16 amino acids. Deletions cut 3 bases from V and 3 bases from J, with 15 bases between. In nucleotides, the CDR3 is TGTGCCAGCAGCTTCACCACAGGGCAGGCCAATCAGCCCCAGCATTTT. Translated: CASSFTTGQANQPQHF.

This chain links TRBV13 with TRBJ2-7, with 10 bases fitting TRBD2. With V trimmed by 5 bases and J by 4 bases, 8 bases remained unmatched. CDR1 and CDR2 from the germline V gene are PRHDT and FYEKMQ (reference sequence). This CDR3 spans 15 amino acids. The CDR3 region has the DNA TGTGCCAGCAGCGAAGGACTAGCGGATAGTTACGAGCAGTACTTC. This sequence encodes CASSEGLADSYEQYF. The complete variable domain, with remaining parts taken from reference TRBV13 and TRBJ2-7, reads AAGVIQSPRHLIKEKRETATLKCYPIPRHDTVYWYQQGPGQDPQFLISFYEKMQSDKGSIPDRFSAQQFSDYHSELNMSSLELGDSALYFCASSEGLADSYEQYFGPGTRLTVT.

J is TRBJ2-3 and V is TRBV7-9; 10 nucleotides line up with TRBD2. The CDR3 runs 15 residues. V shed 5 bases and J 5 bases; nucleotides not matched to a gene: 7. CDR1 and CDR2 from the germline V gene are SEHNR and FQNEAQ (reference sequence). CDR3: CASSVSSGGVDTQYF. DNA for the CDR3: TGTGCCAGCAGCGTGTCTAGCGGGGGTGTAGATACGCAGTATTTT.